Presented here are 6 T cell receptor beta chains from one specimen sequenced in a study of blood T cell repertoires in COVID-19. Sequencing was performed with immunoSEQ multiplex PCR; in TCRdb, only in-frame clones are kept and a portion is missing. The profile shows 200,000 to 250,000 clones, under 90% of them singletons. The sequencing sample was made of peripheral blood. The receptors derive from a man in his sixties who had recovered from COVID-19.

The chain combines TRBV11-2 with TRBJ1-2; TRBD1 is a possible D gene (6 bases). The germline gives CDR1 SGHAT, CDR2 FQNNGV. V dropped 1 base and J dropped 3 bases, with 12 bases sitting between them. CDR3 length: 15 residues. The CDR3 loop is CASSLGGRRDYGYTF. The CDR3 DNA sequence: TGTGCCAGCAGCTTAGGGGGGCGCCGGGACTATGGCTACACCTTC.

The chain links TRBV7-8 to TRBJ1-5; 10 nucleotides agree with TRBD1. J gave up 6 bases and V 5 bases, and 10 bases lay outside the gene matches. Per the germline V gene, CDR1 is SGHVS and CDR2 is FQNEAQ. CDR3 length equals 16 residues. CDR3 nucleotides: TGTGCCAGCAGCCAAATCGGGACAGGGGCTATTCAGCCCCAGCATTTT. Encoded protein: CASSQIGTGAIQPQHF.

The J gene is TRBJ1-5, the V gene TRBV15; D ambiguous. CDR1 is LNHNV, CDR2 YYDKDF, per germline (reference sequence). Trimming removed 3 bases from V and 0 bases from J, with 6 bases in between. CDR3 length equals 14 residues. The CDR3 coding sequence is TGTGCCACCAGCAGGGACTATAGCAATCAGCCCCAGCATTTT. It codes for CATSRDYSNQPQHF.

The chain couples TRBV3-1 (or the pseudogene TRBV3-2) to TRBJ1-2; D remains ambiguous. The CDR3 has 16 amino acids. From germline, CDR1 is LGHDT and CDR2 YNNKEL (reference sequence). Trimming took 3 bases from V and 4 from J, leaving 18 bases between them. The CDR3 spells CASSHFKVRGGYGYTF. In nucleotides, the CDR3 is TGTGCCAGCAGCCATTTCAAGGTTCGGGGTGGCTATGGCTACACCTTC.

V and J are TRBV11-3 and TRBJ2-2; a possible D gene is TRBD1 (6 bases). Trimming left V 2 bases short and J 4 bases short, with 14 bases between. The CDR3 has 16 amino acids. Looked up from germline, CDR1 is SGHNT and CDR2 is YENEEA. CDR3 sequence: CASSLTGTRVTGELFF. The DNA for the CDR3 is TGTGCCAGCAGCTTAACCGGGACACGAGTCACCGGGGAGCTGTTTTTT.

This chain links TRBV10-3 with TRBJ2-1, with 9 bases fitting TRBD2. CDR1 is ENHRY and CDR2 is SYGVKD in the germline V gene. V dropped 9 bases and J dropped 8; count of bases not matched to a gene: 8. The CDR3 is 13 residues long. CDR3 in DNA: TGTGCCATATTAGCGGGAGTTTACGATGAGCAGTTCTTC. Translated, it gives CAILAGVYDEQFF.